This note documents a single T cell receptor (beta chain) sequence. Original methodology: Reference gene primer amplification gave nucleated cell count estimates. Only in-frame clones appear in the TCRdb table, and some are missing; sequencing was by immunoSEQ multiplex PCR. D and trimming come from the DNA, and the V and J calls and clone size come from that table. This table holds around 200,000 clones, 87% found once. The data stem from a study of blood T cell repertoires in COVID-19. Study at large: From the United States, Italy and Spain came samples of acute and convalescent COVID-19. Sources were T cells, B-cell-depleted T cells, or PBMCs; the material itself was cDNA or gDNA.

Germline CDR1 reads LNHDA; CDR2 reads SQIVND (reference sequence). This CDR3 spans 17 amino acids. Trimming removed 1 base from V and 6 bases from J; junction bases left unmatched: 8. Material: peripheral blood. The rearrangement uses TRBV19 and TRBJ2-2; 10 bases are shared with TRBD1. This TCR was sampled from a man aged 55-75 years who had recovered from COVID-19. CDR3 DNA: TGTGCCAGTAGTATAGGCGGGGGACAGGGGAGCGCCGGGGAGCTGTTTTTT. It encodes CASSIGGGQGSAGELFF.